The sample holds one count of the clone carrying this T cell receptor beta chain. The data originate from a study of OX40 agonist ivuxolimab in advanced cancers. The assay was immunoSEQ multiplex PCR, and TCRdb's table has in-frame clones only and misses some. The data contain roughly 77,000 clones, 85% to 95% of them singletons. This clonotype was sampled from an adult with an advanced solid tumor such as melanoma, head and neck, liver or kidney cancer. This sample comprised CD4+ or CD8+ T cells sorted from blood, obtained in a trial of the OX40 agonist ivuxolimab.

The chain's CDR3 is CASQGINYGYTF. The CDR3 DNA reads TGTGCCAGCCAGGGGATTAACTATGGCTACACCTTC. The chain has TRBV9 and TRBJ1-2; the D gene is possibly TRBD1 (6 bases). This CDR3 is 12 amino acids long. Per the germline V gene, CDR1 is SGDLS and CDR2 is YYNGEE. V was pared by 7 bases and J by 1 base, with 8 bases between.